The 20 T cell receptor beta chains below come from one sample, sequenced in a study of OX40 agonist ivuxolimab in advanced cancers. Repertoires were generated with immunoSEQ multiplex PCR, while TCRdb's copy carries only in-frame clones and drops some. The table has 95,000 to 100,000 clones, 70% to 85% seen once. Sequencing was performed on CD4+ or CD8+ T cells sorted from blood, taken in a trial of the OX40 agonist ivuxolimab. The receptor set was obtained from an adult with an advanced solid tumor such as melanoma, head and neck, liver or kidney cancer.

Here the CDR3 reads CASSDRNRGSLNEQFF. Written as DNA, the CDR3 is TGTGCCAGCAGCGACCGAAACAGGGGTTCCCTCAATGAGCAGTTCTTC. The chain couples TRBV7-2 to TRBJ2-1; TRBD1 agrees at 7 bases. Germline loops: CDR1 SGHTA, CDR2 FQGNSA. V dropped 5 bases and J dropped 6; count of bases not matched to a gene: 13. The CDR3 runs 16 residues.

The CDR3 here is CAWGYSYEQYF. For the CDR3, the DNA is TGTGCCTGGGGGTACTCCTACGAGCAGTACTTC. This chain joins TRBV30 and TRBJ2-7; the D is unclear. V lost 5 bases and J 0 bases, leaving 5 bases between the germline ends. The CDR3 has 11 residues. Looked up from germline, CDR1 is GTSNPN and CDR2 is SVGIG (reference sequence).

This clone was seen a handful of times. The rearrangement uses TRBV4-3 and TRBJ2-6; D is uncertain. V was clipped by 1 base and J by 1 base, with 2 bases between them. CDR1 LGHNA and CDR2 YSLEER come from the germline V gene. The length of the CDR3 is 14 residues. The CDR3, as DNA: TGCGCCAGCAGCCAAGTATCTGGGGCCAACGTCCTGACTTTC. Translating it yields CASSQVSGANVLTF.

The chain uses TRBV11-3 and TRBJ2-5; TRBD2 is a possible D gene (6 bases). Trimming left V 4 bases short and J 4 bases short, with 10 bases between. The CDR3 length is 13 residues. Germline values: CDR1 SGHNT, CDR2 YENEEA. For the CDR3, the DNA is TGTGCCAGCAGCTCGACTAGTATAGAGACCCAGTACTTC. Its translation is CASSSTSIETQYF.

The chain combines TRBV10-3 with TRBJ2-5, with 11 bases aligning to TRBD1. Germline CDR1 ENHRY, CDR2 SYGVKD. Trimming cost V 2 bases and J 3 bases; bases outside gene matches: 8. The CDR3 is made up of 17 amino acids. The CDR3 DNA sequence: TGTGCCATCAGTGAGCCGGGACAGGGGGGAGATAAAGAGACCCAGTACTTC. Protein: CAISEPGQGGDKETQYF.

The chain recombines TRBV13 with TRBJ2-7, with 7 bases fitting TRBD1. The CDR3 has 16 residues. Germline assignment: CDR1 PRHDT and CDR2 FYEKMQ (reference sequence). J was trimmed by 4 bases and V by 2 bases; bases with no gene match: 11. DNA for the CDR3: TGTGCCAGCAGCTTATGGGGACAGAGTTCGGCTTACGAGCAGTACTTC. Its protein is CASSLWGQSSAYEQYF.

V is TRBV18 and J is TRBJ2-7; the D gene is possibly TRBD1 (6 bases). Trimming removed 0 bases from V and 7 bases from J, with 19 bases in between. This CDR3 is built from 16 residues. From germline, CDR1 is KGHSH and CDR2 LQKENI. CDR3 DNA sequence: TGTGCCAGCTCACCACCGGCCGGACAGATTACGCGGGAGCAGTACTTC. This translates into CASSPPAGQITREQYF.

The chain couples TRBV5-1 to TRBJ1-3; weak D call: TRBD1 (5 bases). Per the germline V gene, CDR1 is SGHRS and CDR2 is YFSETQ. Trimming cost V 0 bases and J 4 bases, with 11 bases left between them. The CDR3 length is 15 residues. In nucleotides, the CDR3 is TGCGCCAGCAGCTTGGCAGGGTCAACGGGAAACACCATATATTTT. Translating it yields CASSLAGSTGNTIYF.

In regard to this clone: This may be a read error: a much more frequent sequence differs by one nucleotide. The chain is built from TRBV7-9 and TRBJ2-7; D uncertain. Germline CDR1 reads SEHNR; CDR2 reads FQNEAQ (reference sequence). V was cut by 3 bases and J by 3 bases, with 3 bases left in between. The CDR3 spans 11 residues. CDR3 residues: CASSFHYEQYF. CDR3 DNA: TGTGCCAGCAGCTTCCACTACGAGCAGTACTTC.

This chain joins TRBV9 and TRBJ2-2; D not certain. The CDR3 runs 14 residues. Trimming shortened V by 3 bases and J by 4 bases, and 10 bases separated the two germline ends. The germline V gene encodes CDR1 SGDLS and CDR2 YYNGEE. CDR3 nucleotide sequence: TGTGCCAGCAGCGCCGGGCCCGGCACCGGGGAGCTGTTTTTT. It encodes CASSAGPGTGELFF.

The chain joins TRBV15 to TRBJ1-5; maybe TRBD1 (5 bases). V lost 0 bases to trimming and J lost 0 bases, with 15 bases between them. Germline CDR1 is LNHNV and CDR2 is YYDKDF (reference sequence). This CDR3 spans 18 amino acids. CDR3 coding DNA: TGTGCCACCAGCAGAGATCAGAGGGGCCAATATAGCAATCAGCCCCAGCATTTT. It yields the protein CATSRDQRGQYSNQPQHF.

The genes are TRBV5-1 and TRBJ2-7; 8 positions match TRBD1. Germline lookup yields CDR1 SGHRS and CDR2 YFSETQ. This CDR3 comprises 15 residues. The ends lost 1 base at V and 4 bases at J; junction bases unmatched: 7. The CDR3 region has the DNA TGCGCCAGCAGCTTGTCGACAGGGGAAGCATACGAGCAGTACTTC. This encodes CASSLSTGEAYEQYF.

V and J are TRBV5-1 and TRBJ2-3; 8 bases align to TRBD2. Germline CDR1 reads SGHRS; CDR2 reads YFSETQ. The CDR3 loop spans 17 amino acids. The J segment lost 6 bases and the V segment lost 5 bases, leaving 17 bases of the junction unmatched. DNA of the CDR3: TGCGCCAGCAGTTCCCTCCCCGGGAGGGCCTCGGGGGATACGCAGTATTTT. This codes for CASSSLPGRASGDTQYF.

V usage is TRBV4-3 and J usage is TRBJ1-1, with D unresolved. Germline CDR1 reads LGHNA; CDR2 reads YSLEER. This CDR3 region has 13 residues. V lost 0 bases and J lost 5, with 7 bases in between. The CDR3 protein is CASSQDRWTEAFF. The CDR3 coding sequence is TGCGCCAGCAGCCAAGACCGGTGGACTGAAGCTTTCTTT.

CDR3 residues: CASSFRGTVGNTIYF. CDR3 sequence (DNA): TGCGCCAGCAGCTTCCGCGGGACAGTCGGAAACACCATATATTTT. This chain links TRBV5-1 with TRBJ1-3; 7 nucleotides match TRBD1. Germline V lookup: CDR1 SGHRS, CDR2 YFSETQ. V lost 2 bases, J lost 4 bases, and 6 bases stayed unmatched. The CDR3 extends over 15 amino acids.

The chain couples TRBV18 to TRBJ1-2; D is perhaps TRBD1 (6 bases). V was trimmed by 2 bases and J by 2 bases, leaving 9 bases between them. There are 14 residues in the CDR3. Germline assignment: CDR1 KGHSH and CDR2 LQKENI. The CDR3 loop is CASSPSGQNYGYTF. In DNA form, the CDR3 reads TGTGCCAGCTCACCATCCGGACAGAACTATGGCTACACCTTC. The full variable domain, with the rest looked up from reference TRBV18 and TRBJ1-2, is NAGVMQNPRHLVRRRGQEARLRCSPMKGHSHVYWYRQLPEEGLKFMVYLQKENIIDESGMPKERFSAEFPKEGPSILRIQQVVRGDSAAYFCASSPSGQNYGYTFGSGTRLTVV.

The chain couples TRBV5-1 to TRBJ2-1; 8 bases align to TRBD1. Germline lookup yields CDR1 SGHRS and CDR2 YFSETQ. CDR3 length: 15 amino acids. V trimming: 2 bases; J trimming: 6 bases; junction bases outside the gene matches: 7. CDR3 coding DNA: TGCGCCAGCAGCTTAGGACAGGGTACCGTCAATGAGCAGTTCTTC. Translated: CASSLGQGTVNEQFF.

The chain couples TRBV28 to TRBJ1-2; D gene ambiguous. Germline V gene data show CDR1 as MDHEN and CDR2 as SYDVKM. The CDR3 is 15 amino acids. V lost 8 bases and J lost 8, with 24 bases in between. The CDR3: CASVPEYRRNWGYTF. The CDR3 DNA reads TGTGCCAGCGTCCCCGAGTATAGGCGTAATTGGGGCTACACCTTC.

This clone was seen a handful of times. The chain has TRBV30 and TRBJ1-1; 9 nucleotides align to TRBD1. The CDR3 is 13 residues long. After removal of 2 bases from V and 10 bases from J, the junction contained 8 bases not matched to a gene. Germline V CDR1 and CDR2: GTSNPN, SVGIG (reference sequence). The CDR3 coding sequence is TGTGCCTGGAGTCTCAGGACAGGGGCGGGAGCTTTCTTT. It translates to CAWSLRTGAGAFF.

This chain links TRBV15 with TRBJ2-5, with D possibly TRBD1 on 6 matching bases. V lost 0 bases, J lost 5 bases, and 16 bases lay in between. There are 16 residues in the CDR3. Looked up from germline, CDR1 is LNHNV and CDR2 is YYDKDF (reference sequence). The CDR3 protein is CATSRDTGRLRETQYF. CDR3 coding DNA: TGTGCCACCAGCAGAGATACAGGGCGCCTACGGGAGACCCAGTACTTC.